This paragraph covers one T cell receptor (beta chain) sequence. Its antigen is unidentified. One entry per CDR3 protein, called by TCRdb with MiXCR from the 5' RACE reads. The sample shows approximately 20,000 distinct CDR3 sequences, 4.5% of them seen only once. These data originate in a study of early T cells in non-severe SARS-CoV-2 infection. The wider study: It was bulk RNA from unsorted whole blood that was sequenced, and the chains were unpaired. Study-level findings and limits: Anti-spike CD8 responses were favored in VDJdb matching, and private and CD4 specificities were missed.

Germline CDR1 reads DFQATT; CDR2 reads SNEGSKA (reference sequence). This CDR3 region has 15 residues. The V end lost 4 bases, the J end lost 2 bases, and 15 bases lay between the germline ends. The chain links TRBV20-1 to TRBJ2-4; the D gene is possibly TRBD1 (6 bases). The sequence came from an adult who was a healthcare worker with PCR-confirmed SARS-CoV-2 infection or an uninfected control (not recorded which). Input material: whole blood. The CDR3 reads CSANPDRRSKNIQYF. The DNA of the CDR3 is TGCAGTGCTAACCCAGACAGGCGGTCCAAAAACATTCAGTACTTC.